These 28 T cell receptor beta chains came from one sample sequenced in a study of cytomegalovirus exposure and HLA in healthy donors. Vbeta (60) and Jbeta (13) primers were used in the PCR. Profiling relied on immunoSEQ multiplex PCR, and the TCRdb table lists in-frame clones only, not all of them. The sample gives around 140,000 clones, 74% of which show up once; around 7.2% is in the top ten. The sequenced sample consisted of PBMCs. These receptor sequences come from a male donor in good health and CMV-seronegative.

This rearrangement joins TRBV7-2 to TRBJ1-1; 10 nucleotides align to TRBD1. Trimming cost V 2 bases and J 4 bases; bases outside gene matches: 13. The CDR3 runs to 18 residues. Germline V lookup: CDR1 SGHTA, CDR2 FQGNSA. The CDR3 loop is CASSLHFARDRGATEAFF. DNA of the CDR3: TGTGCCAGCAGCTTACATTTCGCCCGGGACAGGGGTGCCACTGAAGCTTTCTTT.

The V and J genes are TRBV2 and TRBJ1-3; 8 nucleotides align to TRBD1. Germline assignment: CDR1 SNHLY and CDR2 FYNNEI. This CDR3 comprises 15 residues. V shed 3 bases and J 2 bases; nucleotides not matched to a gene: 3. CDR3 in DNA: TGTGCCAGCAGTGAGGGGACAGGTCCTGGAAACACCATATATTTT. Amino acids: CASSEGTGPGNTIYF.

The V and J genes are TRBV5-1 and TRBJ2-5, with D unresolved. Germline lookup yields CDR1 SGHRS and CDR2 YFSETQ. This CDR3 spans 13 amino acids. V lost 2 bases and J 0 bases, leaving 5 bases between the germline ends. The CDR3 DNA follows: TGCGCCAGCAGCTTAGACTACCAAGAGACCCAGTACTTC. Residues: CASSLDYQETQYF.

The V gene is TRBV6-5, the J gene TRBJ1-1; D is ambiguous. The V and J ends lost 4 bases and 3 bases respectively, with 9 bases between them. From germline, CDR1 is MNHEY and CDR2 SVGAGI. The CDR3 is 13 amino acids. CDR3 residues: CASSLTAYTEAFF. The CDR3 DNA follows: TGTGCCAGCAGTTTAACAGCATACACTGAAGCTTTCTTT.

This sequence joins TRBV6-4 and TRBJ2-1; 9 bases fit TRBD2. J was trimmed by 0 bases and V by 0 bases; bases with no gene match: 3. Per germline, CDR1 MRHNA and CDR2 SNTAGT. The CDR3 is 17 amino acids. CDR3 sequence reads: CASSDSASGNSYNEQFF. DNA of the CDR3: TGTGCCAGCAGTGACTCGGCTAGCGGGAACTCCTACAATGAGCAGTTCTTC.

The chain links TRBV7-8 to TRBJ2-3, with 8 bases identical to TRBD2. The germline gives CDR1 SGHVS, CDR2 FQNEAQ. V trimming: 0 bases; J trimming: 2 bases; junction bases outside the gene matches: 10. This CDR3 contains 18 residues. The CDR3 loop is CASSLARGLGSHTDTQYF. CDR3 in DNA: TGTGCCAGCAGCTTAGCGCGGGGACTAGGGTCTCACACAGATACGCAGTATTTT.

J is TRBJ1-3 and V is TRBV30, with D hard to call. Germline V gives CDR1 GTSNPN, CDR2 SVGIG (reference sequence). The CDR3 is 12 amino acids. The V end lost 4 bases, the J end lost 4 bases, and 8 bases lay between the germline ends. The CDR3 DNA follows: TGTGCCTGGACTGACACAGGAAACACCATATATTTT. This gives the protein CAWTDTGNTIYF.

This clone was observed a handful of times. This chain joins TRBV19 and TRBJ1-5; D gene uncertain. CDR1 and CDR2 from the germline V gene are LNHDA and SQIVND (reference sequence). The CDR3 is 16 amino acids. V lost 1 base and J lost 0, with 10 bases in between. The CDR3, as DNA: TGTGCCAGTAGTATAGGCCCGGGGTCTAGCAATCAGCCCCAGCATTTT. It yields the protein CASSIGPGSSNQPQHF.

This chain uses TRBV6-5 with TRBJ2-1, with 8 bases lining up with TRBD1. The CDR3 has 13 amino acids. Germline CDR1 is MNHEY and CDR2 is SVGAGI. Trimming cost V 5 bases and J 8 bases; bases outside gene matches: 5. The CDR3 is CASSQGQVYEQFF. CDR3 DNA: TGTGCCAGCAGTCAGGGACAGGTCTATGAGCAGTTCTTC.

The gene calls are TRBV21-1 and TRBJ1-6; the table's TRBD1 call for D was not verified on the DNA. TRBV21-1 is flagged as a pseudogene. There are 19 residues in the CDR3. CDR3: CASSSAVTTGHSYNSPLHF. The DNA for the CDR3 is TGTGCCAGCAGCTCGGCCGTCACCACAGGGCACTCCTATAATTCACCCCTCCACTTT.

This CDR3 reads CASSSKGEIGNTEAFF. In nucleotides, the CDR3 is TGTGCCAGCAGCTCGAAGGGGGAGATTGGGAACACTGAAGCTTTCTTT. This chain uses TRBV5-5 with TRBJ1-1, with D possibly matching TRBD1 (6 bases). CDR1 SGHKS and CDR2 YYEKEE come from the germline V gene (reference sequence). Trimming took off 3 bases at V and 1 base at J, with 16 bases between the two ends. The CDR3 consists of 16 residues.

The V gene is TRBV21-1, the J gene TRBJ1-5; the table's D call TRBD1 went unverified against the DNA. TRBV21-1 is designated a pseudogene. The CDR3 is made up of 17 amino acids. The CDR3 is CASSARQGAASNQPQHF. The CDR3 nucleotides are TGTGCCAGCAGCGCCCGACAGGGGGCTGCGAGCAATCAGCCCCAGCATTTT.

This sequence joins TRBV5-3 and TRBJ2-3, with 12 positions matching TRBD2. TRBV5-3 carries the ORF label, with uncertain function. There are 18 residues in the CDR3. V dropped 7 bases and J dropped 6; count of bases not matched to a gene: 18. The CDR3, as DNA: TGTGCCAGATTCGGACTAGCGGGGCACAGAGGATTAGGGGATACGCAGTATTTT. Its protein is CARFGLAGHRGLGDTQYF.

The rearrangement uses TRBV4-3 and TRBJ2-5, with D perhaps TRBD1 (6 bases). The germline V and J ends were trimmed by 0 bases and 5 bases, with 13 bases remaining between them. The CDR3 loop spans 15 amino acids. CDR1 is LGHNA and CDR2 is YSLEER in the germline V gene. CDR3 sequence (DNA): TGCGCCAGCAGCCAAGATTGGCCAGGGGTCGAGACCCAGTACTTC. It encodes CASSQDWPGVETQYF.

The chain uses TRBV18 and TRBJ1-5, with a weak D call TRBD1 (6 bases). CDR1 is KGHSH and CDR2 is LQKENI in the germline V gene. This CDR3 region has 16 residues. Deletions cut 5 bases from V and 3 bases from J, with 17 bases between. CDR3 coding DNA: TGTGCCAGCTCATCCACCTTCAGGGGTGACAATCAGCCCCAGCATTTT. This codes for CASSSTFRGDNQPQHF.

The chain combines TRBV28 with TRBJ1-5; D may be TRBD1 (5 bases). The V gene lost 2 bases and the J gene lost 15 bases, with 11 bases spanning the gap. Looked up from germline, CDR1 is MDHEN and CDR2 is SYDVKM. The CDR3 extends over 11 amino acids. CDR3 loop: CASSLQGPRHF. The CDR3 nucleotides read TGTGCCAGCAGTTTACAGGGCCCAAGGCATTTT.

V usage is TRBV7-6 and J usage is TRBJ2-5; 9 nucleotides align to TRBD2. Trimming took 3 bases from V and 2 from J; bases not matched to a gene: 7. This CDR3 is 16 amino acids long. Germline CDR1 SGHVS, CDR2 FNYEAQ. CDR3 in DNA: TGTGCCAGCAGCTTGGGCAGCGGGGGGATACAAGAGACCCAGTACTTC. Protein: CASSLGSGGIQETQYF.

The chain couples TRBV15 to TRBJ2-1; 7 bases align to TRBD1. With V trimmed by 6 bases and J by 1 base, 9 bases remained unmatched. Per the germline V gene, CDR1 is LNHNV and CDR2 is YYDKDF (reference sequence). This CDR3 has 16 amino acids. CDR3 sequence reads: CATSLHRGVSYNEQFF. DNA of the CDR3: TGTGCCACCAGTCTACACAGGGGAGTGTCCTACAATGAGCAGTTCTTC.

The J gene is TRBJ1-2, the V gene TRBV6-6; D is unclear. The CDR3 loop spans 14 amino acids. Trimming took off 2 bases at V and 6 bases at J, with 13 bases between the two ends. Germline loops: CDR1 MNHNY, CDR2 SVGAGI (reference sequence). CDR3 protein: CASSYPSGGDGYTF. Written as DNA, the CDR3 is TGTGCCAGCAGTTACCCGAGCGGAGGTGATGGCTACACCTTC.

The chain has TRBV29-1 and TRBJ1-3; 9 positions agree with TRBD1. Per the germline V gene, CDR1 is SQVTM and CDR2 is ANQGSEA. Unmatched junction bases numbered 7, after V lost 6 bases and J lost 7 bases. This CDR3 has 13 amino acids. The CDR3 reads CSVRTGELNTIYF. The DNA for the CDR3 is TGCAGCGTGCGGACAGGGGAGTTGAACACCATATATTTT. Filled out from reference TRBV29-1 and TRBJ1-3, the complete variable domain reads SAVISQKPSRDICQRGTSLTIQCQVDSQVTMMFWYRQQPGQSLTLIATANQGSEATYESGFVIDKFPISRPNLTFSTLTVSNMSPEDSSIYLCSVRTGELNTIYFGEGSWLTVV.

A note on this clone: This sample also contains other DNA sequences that code for the same CDR3. CDR3 sequence: CASSGQGYEQYF. The CDR3 nucleotides are TGTGCCAGCAGCGGCCAGGGTTACGAGCAGTACTTC. V gene TRBV9 combines with J gene TRBJ2-7; D possibly corresponds to TRBD1 (5 bases). Germline values: CDR1 SGDLS, CDR2 YYNGEE. CDR3 length: 12 amino acids. V lost 3 bases to trimming and J lost 4 bases, with 8 bases between them.

The V gene is TRBV7-9, the J gene TRBJ2-7; TRBD1 might be the D (6 bases). V was trimmed by 4 bases and J by 5 bases, leaving 12 bases between them. The CDR3 length is 13 residues. CDR1 and CDR2 from the germline V gene are SEHNR and FQNEAQ (reference sequence). The CDR3: CASSYGQSDEQYF. The CDR3 region has the DNA TGTGCCAGCAGCTATGGACAGTCAGACGAGCAGTACTTC.

The V and J genes are TRBV7-2 and TRBJ2-5, with TRBD2 matching over 9 bases. There are 18 residues in the CDR3. Per germline, CDR1 SGHTA and CDR2 FQGNSA. V dropped 4 bases and J dropped 1; count of bases not matched to a gene: 13. In DNA form, the CDR3 reads TGTGCCAGCAGCTCCCAAAGTCGGACTAGCGCCTTCCAAGAGACCCAGTACTTC. Translation gives CASSSQSRTSAFQETQYF. The full variable domain, completed using reference TRBV7-2 and TRBJ2-5, is GAGVSQSPSNKVTEKGKDVELRCDPISGHTALYWYRQSLGQGLEFLIYFQGNSAPDKSGLPSDRFSAERTGGSVSTLTIQRTQQEDSAVYLCASSSQSRTSAFQETQYFGPGTRLLVL.

The rearrangement uses TRBV7-9 and TRBJ2-5; D ambiguous. Germline V gene lookup returns CDR1 SEHNR and CDR2 FQNEAQ (reference sequence). Trimming took off 3 bases at V and 5 bases at J, with 10 bases between the two ends. The CDR3 contains 13 residues. The CDR3, as DNA: TGTGCCAGCAGCTTCTATAGAGAGGAGACCCAGTACTTC. It encodes CASSFYREETQYF.

V gene TRBV5-1 combines with J gene TRBJ2-7, with TRBD2 matching 11 bases. The CDR3 runs to 14 residues. V lost 4 bases to trimming and J lost 6 bases; unmatched junction nucleotides: 6. Germline CDR1 SGHRS, CDR2 YFSETQ. CDR3 in DNA: TGCGCCAGCAGCATGGGGACTAGCGGTTTCGAGCAGTACTTC. Its protein product is CASSMGTSGFEQYF.

This chain uses TRBV30 with TRBJ2-7; 9 nucleotides agree with TRBD1. The V gene end was trimmed by 7 bases and the J gene end by 7 bases; junction bases not matched to a gene: 8. CDR3 length equals 12 residues. Per the germline V gene, CDR1 is GTSNPN and CDR2 is SVGIG (reference sequence). CDR3 coding DNA: TGTGCCTTTGGGCAGGGACAGGGTGAGCAGTACTTC. It specifies CAFGQGQGEQYF. The full variable domain, in which reference TRBV30 and TRBJ2-7 provide the parts outside the CDR3, is SQTIHQWPATLVQPVGSPLSLECTVEGTSNPNLYWYRQAAGRGLQLLFYSVGIGQISSEVPQNLSASRPQDRQFILSSKKLLLSDSGFYLCAFGQGQGEQYFGPGTRLTVT.

The chain has TRBV9 and TRBJ2-5; perhaps TRBD1 as D (6 bases). CDR3 size: 16 residues. The V gene lost 4 bases and the J gene lost 1 base, with 17 bases spanning the gap. Germline CDR1 and CDR2: SGDLS and YYNGEE. The CDR3 DNA reads as TGTGCCAGCAGCCCCGGGCAGGGGACACTCCAAGAGACCCAGTACTTC. Protein sequence: CASSPGQGTLQETQYF.

The genes are TRBV7-9 and TRBJ1-4; D ambiguous. This CDR3 is 15 amino acids long. Per the germline V gene, CDR1 is SEHNR and CDR2 is FQNEAQ (reference sequence). The V end lost 4 bases, the J end lost 8 bases, and 17 bases lay between the germline ends. The CDR3: CASSSSGGGLEKLFF. The CDR3 DNA sequence: TGTGCCAGCAGCTCTTCTGGTGGAGGATTAGAAAAACTGTTTTTT.